This T cell receptor beta chain was profiled in a study of radiotherapy plus CTLA-4 blockade in lung cancer. Study context: Disease control was present in more than 30% of patients, and objective responses in about 18%.

Trimming took off 2 bases at V and 1 base at J, with 11 bases between the two ends. This CDR3 comprises 14 residues. Germline CDR1 and CDR2: GTSNPN and SVGIG (reference sequence). Study-wide points: An expansion of tumor-derived TCR clones occurred in blood after radiotherapy plus ipilimumab. In blood, early T cell clone dynamics reportedly predicted response best, together with interferon-beta.

This clone was counted only a few times. Its antigen is unidentified. With ipilimumab providing CTLA-4 blockade, focal radiation was administered to patients who had chemo-refractory metastatic non-small-cell lung cancer. Sequencing used immunoSEQ multiplex PCR; TCRdb keeps in-frame clones, though not all of them. The top ten hold 4% of the sample, which has 60,000 to 70,000 clones, approximately 83% seen once. Specimen: peripheral blood, collected from a patient treated with radiotherapy plus ipilimumab. This clonotype was obtained from a human donor with non-small cell lung cancer who had a partial response to radiotherapy plus ipilimumab. The chain is built from TRBV30 and TRBJ1-1; D gene ambiguous. The chain's CDR3 is CAWSPRRRNTEAFF. Written as DNA, the CDR3 is TGTGCCTGGAGTCCCAGGCGCAGGAACACTGAAGCTTTCTTT.